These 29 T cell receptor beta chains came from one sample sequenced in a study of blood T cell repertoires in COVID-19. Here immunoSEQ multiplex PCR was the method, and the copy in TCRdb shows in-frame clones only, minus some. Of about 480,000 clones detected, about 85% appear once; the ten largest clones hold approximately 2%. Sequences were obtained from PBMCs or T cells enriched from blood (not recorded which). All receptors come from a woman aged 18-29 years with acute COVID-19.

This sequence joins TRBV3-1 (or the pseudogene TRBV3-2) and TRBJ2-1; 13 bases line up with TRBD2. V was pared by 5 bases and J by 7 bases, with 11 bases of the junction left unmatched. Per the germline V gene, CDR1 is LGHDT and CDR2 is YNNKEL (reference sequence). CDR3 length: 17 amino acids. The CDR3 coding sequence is TGTGCCAGCAGCTTCACTCCGGGACTAGCGGGGATGAATGAGCAGTTCTTC. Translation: CASSFTPGLAGMNEQFF.

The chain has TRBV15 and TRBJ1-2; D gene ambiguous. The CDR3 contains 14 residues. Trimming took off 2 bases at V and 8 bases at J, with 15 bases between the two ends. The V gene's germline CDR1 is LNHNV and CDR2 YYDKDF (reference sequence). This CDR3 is CATSRLGSALGYTF. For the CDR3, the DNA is TGTGCCACCAGCAGACTAGGTAGCGCTTTGGGCTACACCTTC.

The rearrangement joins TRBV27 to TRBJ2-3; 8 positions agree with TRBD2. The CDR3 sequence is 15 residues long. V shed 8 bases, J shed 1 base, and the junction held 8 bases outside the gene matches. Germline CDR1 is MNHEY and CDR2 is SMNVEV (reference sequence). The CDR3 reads CASLPEAGGTDTQYF. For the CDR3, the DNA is TGTGCCAGCCTTCCCGAAGCGGGGGGCACAGATACGCAGTATTTT.

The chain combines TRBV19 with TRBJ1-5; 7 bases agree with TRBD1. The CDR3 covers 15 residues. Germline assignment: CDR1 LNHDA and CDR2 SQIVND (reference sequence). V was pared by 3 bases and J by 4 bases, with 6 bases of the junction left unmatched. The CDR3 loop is CASSIGPQGNQPQHF. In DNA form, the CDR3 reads TGTGCCAGTAGTATCGGACCACAGGGGAATCAGCCCCAGCATTTT.

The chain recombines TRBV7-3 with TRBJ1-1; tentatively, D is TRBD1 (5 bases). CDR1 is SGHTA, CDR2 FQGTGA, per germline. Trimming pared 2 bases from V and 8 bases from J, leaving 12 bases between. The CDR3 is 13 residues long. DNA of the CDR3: TGTGCCAGCAGCTTATCGGGGGGAAGGGAAGCTTTCTTT. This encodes CASSLSGGREAFF.

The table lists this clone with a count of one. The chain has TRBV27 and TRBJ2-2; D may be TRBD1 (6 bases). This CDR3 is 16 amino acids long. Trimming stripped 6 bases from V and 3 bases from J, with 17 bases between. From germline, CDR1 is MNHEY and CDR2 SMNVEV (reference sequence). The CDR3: CASRRGGPYHTGELFF. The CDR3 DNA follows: TGTGCCAGCAGGCGTGGGGGCCCATACCACACCGGGGAGCTGTTTTTT.

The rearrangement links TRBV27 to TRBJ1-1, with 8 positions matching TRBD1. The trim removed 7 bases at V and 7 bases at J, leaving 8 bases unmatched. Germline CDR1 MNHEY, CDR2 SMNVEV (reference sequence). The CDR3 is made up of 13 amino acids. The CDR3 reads CASTPGGLGEAFF. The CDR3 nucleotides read TGTGCCAGCACTCCAGGGGGCCTTGGTGAAGCTTTCTTT.

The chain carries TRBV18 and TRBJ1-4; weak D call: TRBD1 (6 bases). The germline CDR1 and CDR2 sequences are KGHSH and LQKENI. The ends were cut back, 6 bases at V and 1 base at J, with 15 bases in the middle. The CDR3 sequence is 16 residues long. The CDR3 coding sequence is TGTGCCAGCTCTCACCGACAGGACCGAACTAATGAAAAACTGTTTTTT. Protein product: CASSHRQDRTNEKLFF.

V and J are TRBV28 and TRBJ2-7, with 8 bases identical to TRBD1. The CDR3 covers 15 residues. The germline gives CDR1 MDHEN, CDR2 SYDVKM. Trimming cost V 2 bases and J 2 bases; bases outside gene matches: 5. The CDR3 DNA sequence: TGTGCCAGCAGTTTAGCCCGGGACAGGACCTACGAGCAGTACTTC. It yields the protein CASSLARDRTYEQYF.

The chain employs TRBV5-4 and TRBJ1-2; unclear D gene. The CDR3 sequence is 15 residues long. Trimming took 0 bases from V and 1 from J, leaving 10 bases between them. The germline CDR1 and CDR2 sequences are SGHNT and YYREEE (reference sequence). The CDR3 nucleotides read TGTGCCAGCAGCTTGGTCGGAGCCGATAACTATGGCTACACCTTC. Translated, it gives CASSLVGADNYGYTF.

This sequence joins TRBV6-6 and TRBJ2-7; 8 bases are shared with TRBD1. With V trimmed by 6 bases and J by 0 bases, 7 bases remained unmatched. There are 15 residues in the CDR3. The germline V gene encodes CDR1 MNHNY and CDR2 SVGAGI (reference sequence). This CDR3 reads CASSYGQGASYEQYF. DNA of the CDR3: TGTGCCAGCAGCTACGGACAGGGCGCCTCCTACGAGCAGTACTTC.

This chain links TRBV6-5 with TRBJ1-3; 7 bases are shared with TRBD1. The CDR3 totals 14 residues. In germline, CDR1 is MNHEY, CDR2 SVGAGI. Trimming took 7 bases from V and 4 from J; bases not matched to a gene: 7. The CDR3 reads CASIKTGTGNTIYF. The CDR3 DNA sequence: TGTGCCAGCATAAAGACAGGGACAGGAAACACCATATATTTT.

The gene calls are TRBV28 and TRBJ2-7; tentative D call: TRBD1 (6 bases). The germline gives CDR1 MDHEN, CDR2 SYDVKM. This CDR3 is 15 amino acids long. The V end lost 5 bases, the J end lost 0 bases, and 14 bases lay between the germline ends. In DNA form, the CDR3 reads TGTGCCAGCAGTAACTTCAGGGGAGCCTCCTACGAGCAGTACTTC. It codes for CASSNFRGASYEQYF.

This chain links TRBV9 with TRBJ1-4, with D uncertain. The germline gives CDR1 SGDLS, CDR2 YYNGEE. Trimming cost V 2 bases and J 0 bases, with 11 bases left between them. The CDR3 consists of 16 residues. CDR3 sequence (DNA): TGTGCCAGCAGCGTCAGACCGGGAGCAACTAATGAAAAACTGTTTTTT. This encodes CASSVRPGATNEKLFF.

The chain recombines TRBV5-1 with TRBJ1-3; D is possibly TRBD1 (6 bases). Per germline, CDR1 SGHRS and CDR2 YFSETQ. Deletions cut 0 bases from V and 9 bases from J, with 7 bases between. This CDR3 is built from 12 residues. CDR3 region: CASSLGGGTIYF. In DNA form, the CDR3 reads TGCGCCAGCAGCTTGGGAGGGGGCACCATATATTTT.

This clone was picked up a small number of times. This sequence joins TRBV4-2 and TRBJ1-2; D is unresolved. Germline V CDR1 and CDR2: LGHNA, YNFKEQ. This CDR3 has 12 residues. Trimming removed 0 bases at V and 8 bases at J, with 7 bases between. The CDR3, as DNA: TGTGCCAGCAGCCAAGAATCCGGGGGCTACACCTTC. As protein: CASSQESGGYTF.

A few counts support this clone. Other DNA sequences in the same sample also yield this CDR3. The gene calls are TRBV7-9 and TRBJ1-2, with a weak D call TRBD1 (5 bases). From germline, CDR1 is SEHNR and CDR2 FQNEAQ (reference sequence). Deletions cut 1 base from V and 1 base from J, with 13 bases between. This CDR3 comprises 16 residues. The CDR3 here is CASSLEGDSSNYGYTF. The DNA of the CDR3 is TGTGCCAGCAGCTTAGAAGGGGATTCGAGTAACTATGGCTACACCTTC.

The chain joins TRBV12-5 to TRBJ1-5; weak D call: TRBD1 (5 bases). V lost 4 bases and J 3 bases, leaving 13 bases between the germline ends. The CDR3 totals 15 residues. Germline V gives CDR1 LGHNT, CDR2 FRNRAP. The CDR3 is CASGYHRGINQPQHF. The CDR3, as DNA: TGTGCTAGTGGTTACCATAGGGGTATCAATCAGCCCCAGCATTTT. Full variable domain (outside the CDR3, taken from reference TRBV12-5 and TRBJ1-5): DARVTQTPRHKVTEMGQEVTMRCQPILGHNTVFWYRQTMMQGLELLAYFRNRAPLDDSGMPKDRFSAEMPDATLATLKIQPSEPRDSAVYFCASGYHRGINQPQHFGDGTRLSIL.

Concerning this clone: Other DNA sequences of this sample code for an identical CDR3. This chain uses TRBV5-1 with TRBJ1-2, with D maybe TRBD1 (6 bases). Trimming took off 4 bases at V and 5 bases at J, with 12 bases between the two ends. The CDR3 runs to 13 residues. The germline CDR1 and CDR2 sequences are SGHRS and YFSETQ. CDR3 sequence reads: CASSLDRTYGYTF. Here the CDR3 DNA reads TGCGCCAGCAGCCTTGACAGGACTTATGGCTACACCTTC.

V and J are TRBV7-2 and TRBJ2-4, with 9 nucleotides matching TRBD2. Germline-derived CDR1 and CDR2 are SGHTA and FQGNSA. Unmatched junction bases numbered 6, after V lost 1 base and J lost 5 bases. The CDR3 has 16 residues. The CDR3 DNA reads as TGTGCCAGCAGCTTAGAGGCGGGAGGGCCCCAAAACATTCAGTACTTC. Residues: CASSLEAGGPQNIQYF.

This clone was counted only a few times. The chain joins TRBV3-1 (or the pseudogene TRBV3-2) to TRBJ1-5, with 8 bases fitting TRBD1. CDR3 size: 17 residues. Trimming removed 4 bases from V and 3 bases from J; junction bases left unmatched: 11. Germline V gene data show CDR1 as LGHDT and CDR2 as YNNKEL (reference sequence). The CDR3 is CASSPDAGQVNNQPQHF. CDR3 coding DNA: TGTGCCAGCAGCCCCGATGCGGGACAGGTTAACAATCAGCCCCAGCATTTT.

CDR3 region: CSVGQNQPQHF. The CDR3 DNA sequence: TGCAGCGTTGGACAGAATCAGCCCCAGCATTTT. This chain uses TRBV29-1 with TRBJ1-5; the D gene is possibly TRBD1 (5 bases). V was clipped by 4 bases and J by 4 bases, with 5 bases between them. CDR1 and CDR2 (germline): SQVTM, ANQGSEA. This CDR3 is built from 11 residues.

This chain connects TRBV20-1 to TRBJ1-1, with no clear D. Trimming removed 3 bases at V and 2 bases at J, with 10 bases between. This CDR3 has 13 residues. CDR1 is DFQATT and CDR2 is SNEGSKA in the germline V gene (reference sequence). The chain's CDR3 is CSASGRYNTEAFF. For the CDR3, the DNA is TGCAGTGCTAGTGGCAGATATAACACTGAAGCTTTCTTT.

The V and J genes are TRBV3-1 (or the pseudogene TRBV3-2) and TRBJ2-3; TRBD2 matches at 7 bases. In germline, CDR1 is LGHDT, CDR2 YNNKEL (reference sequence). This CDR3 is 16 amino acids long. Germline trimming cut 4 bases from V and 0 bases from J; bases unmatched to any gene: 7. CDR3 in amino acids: CASSLRTGLSTDTQYF. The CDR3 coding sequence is TGTGCCAGCAGCCTGAGGACGGGACTAAGCACAGATACGCAGTATTTT.

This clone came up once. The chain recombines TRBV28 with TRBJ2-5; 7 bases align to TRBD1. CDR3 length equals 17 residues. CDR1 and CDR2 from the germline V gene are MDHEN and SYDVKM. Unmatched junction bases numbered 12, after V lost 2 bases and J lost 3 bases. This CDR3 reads CASSLQGKGQPKETQYF. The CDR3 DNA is TGTGCCAGCAGTTTACAAGGAAAGGGACAGCCCAAAGAGACCCAGTACTTC.

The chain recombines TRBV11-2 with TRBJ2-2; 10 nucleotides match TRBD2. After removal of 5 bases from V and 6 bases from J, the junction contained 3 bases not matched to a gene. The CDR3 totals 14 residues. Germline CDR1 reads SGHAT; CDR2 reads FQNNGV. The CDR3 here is CASSGSGRPGELFF. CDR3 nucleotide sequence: TGTGCCAGCAGCGGTAGCGGGAGGCCCGGGGAGCTGTTTTTT.

In DNA, the CDR3 is TGTGCCAGCAGCGTGTCGGTGAACACTGAAGCTTTCTTT. Translation: CASSVSVNTEAFF. The V gene is TRBV9, the J gene TRBJ1-1; no clear D. CDR1 is SGDLS, CDR2 YYNGEE, per germline. The length of the CDR3 is 13 residues. V lost 2 bases, J lost 0 bases, and 5 bases lay in between.

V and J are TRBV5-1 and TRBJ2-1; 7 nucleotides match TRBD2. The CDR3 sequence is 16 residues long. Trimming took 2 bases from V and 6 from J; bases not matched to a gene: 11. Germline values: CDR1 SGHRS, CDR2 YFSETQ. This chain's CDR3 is CASSLHRAVAGNEQFF. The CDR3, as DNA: TGCGCCAGCAGCTTACACCGGGCCGTAGCGGGCAATGAGCAGTTCTTC.

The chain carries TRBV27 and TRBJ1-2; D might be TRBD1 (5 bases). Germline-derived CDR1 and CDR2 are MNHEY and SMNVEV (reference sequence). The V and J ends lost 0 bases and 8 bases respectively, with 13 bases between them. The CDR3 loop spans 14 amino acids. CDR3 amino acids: CASSLSIGGRGYTF. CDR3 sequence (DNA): TGTGCCAGCAGTTTATCGATCGGGGGAAGAGGCTACACCTTC.